This T cell receptor (beta chain) was recorded in a study of chemoradiotherapy in HPV16-positive cancers. Study findings and constraints: HPV-specific T cells were functionally defined from only a couple of HPV16-positive patients. During treatment, candidate HPV-specific clones and E7-related motifs expanded in tumor.

Repertoires were generated with immunoSEQ multiplex PCR, while TCRdb's copy carries only in-frame clones and drops some. The repertoire includes fewer than 25,000 clones, roughly 90% of them detected once, and about a sixth sits in the top ten. The germline V gene has CDR1 LNHNV and CDR2 YYDKDF (reference sequence). The V gene lost 3 bases and the J gene lost 7 bases, with 15 bases spanning the gap. The CDR3 contains 14 residues. Over chemoradiotherapy, repertoires were sampled more than once. On this clone itself: Its specificity is not known.

The source was blood, collected from a patient who underwent chemoradiotherapy. The sequence came from a human donor with HPV-associated anogenital cancer. V and J are TRBV15 and TRBJ1-2, with a tentative D call TRBD1 (6 bases). CDR3 DNA sequence: TGTGCCACCAGCAGGGCCGGGGGCAATGCTGGCTACACCTTC. As protein: CATSRAGGNAGYTF.